This T cell receptor (beta chain) was captured by sequencing in a study of shared clonotypes between healthy human individuals. Across the whole study: Every donor yielded three CD4 naive, three CD4 memory, two CD8 naive and one CD8 memory plate.

The V and J ends lost 0 bases and 0 bases respectively, with 10 bases between them. The CDR3 is made up of 16 amino acids. Germline V gene lookup returns CDR1 SGDLS and CDR2 YYNGEE. Worth noting for this clone: The antigen remains unidentified.

Study-wide points: Limited genetic and exposure-history diversity came from having few donors. Memory subsets had estimated richness that was generally smaller than that of naive subsets.

Profiling relied on immunoSEQ multiplex PCR, and the TCRdb table lists in-frame clones only, not all of them. The sample has 2,500,000 or so clones; under 95% are singletons. The clonotype was recovered from a man aged 18-30 years in good health. Some clones in this sample may be carry-over from other donors' samples. Source material: naive CD4+ T cells from PBMCs. This sample's subset: CD45RA+ positively selected. The rearrangement joins TRBV9 to TRBJ2-4, with D perhaps TRBD1 (5 bases). The CDR3 DNA reads TGTGCCAGCAGCGTAGAAGGGGCCTTAGCCAAAAACATTCAGTACTTC. Its translation is CASSVEGALAKNIQYF.